These 15 T cell receptor beta chains share one sample of origin, sequenced in a study of siplizumab effects on memory and regulatory T cells. This table comes from immunoSEQ multiplex PCR, and its TCRdb copy is limited to in-frame clones, with some not included. The table has 100,000 to 110,000 clones, around 92% seen once; the top ten hold 0.13% to 0.15%. The sample consisted of CD4+ T cells sorted from blood. These receptors were obtained from a human donor in good health.

The chain combines TRBV6-5 with TRBJ1-2; D might be TRBD1 (5 bases). Germline V gene data show CDR1 as MNHEY and CDR2 as SVGAGI. Trimming pared 7 bases from V and 6 bases from J, leaving 18 bases between. The CDR3 length is 14 residues. The CDR3: CASKRGLRLDGYTF. CDR3 DNA sequence: TGTGCCAGCAAACGGGGGTTACGGCTTGATGGCTACACCTTC.

The chain uses TRBV9 and TRBJ2-2; 8 bases are shared with TRBD2. V lost 4 bases to trimming and J lost 6 bases; unmatched junction nucleotides: 17. CDR1 SGDLS and CDR2 YYNGEE come from the germline V gene. The CDR3 spans 18 residues. The CDR3 DNA reads as TGTGCCAGCAGCCCTCGGACTAGCCCCACTATAAGGGCCGGGGAGCTGTTTTTT. Translating gives CASSPRTSPTIRAGELFF.

The chain links TRBV5-1 to TRBJ2-1, with 8 bases lining up with TRBD2. J gave up 0 bases and V 3 bases, and 8 bases lay outside the gene matches. Germline CDR1 and CDR2: SGHRS and YFSETQ. The CDR3 has 17 amino acids. CDR3 in amino acids: CASSSSAGGSSYNEQFF. CDR3 in DNA: TGCGCCAGCAGCTCGTCGGCGGGGGGCAGCTCCTACAATGAGCAGTTCTTC.

The chain recombines TRBV7-2 with TRBJ1-1, with D possibly TRBD1 on 6 matching bases. Germline CDR1 is SGHTA and CDR2 is FQGNSA. The CDR3 runs 15 residues. V was cut by 2 bases and J by 1 base, with 11 bases left in between. The CDR3: CASSLMGAENTEAFF. CDR3 sequence (DNA): TGTGCCAGCAGCTTAATGGGGGCCGAGAACACTGAAGCTTTCTTT.

The rearrangement joins TRBV5-1 to TRBJ1-4, with D uncertain. The V and J ends lost 0 bases and 0 bases respectively, with 9 bases between them. The CDR3 runs to 16 residues. The V gene's germline CDR1 is SGHRS and CDR2 YFSETQ. CDR3 coding DNA: TGCGCCAGCAGCTTGGGCAGCACCGCAACTAATGAAAAACTGTTTTTT. It is translated as CASSLGSTATNEKLFF.

The genes are TRBV7-9 and TRBJ2-7, with D perhaps being TRBD1 or TRBD2 (6 bases each). CDR1 and CDR2 (germline): SEHNR, FQNEAQ (reference sequence). V lost 1 base, J lost 4 bases, and 8 bases lay in between. This CDR3 is built from 13 residues. The CDR3 bases are TGTGCCAGCAGCTTAGTAGGGGGGTACGAGCAGTACTTC. Translation: CASSLVGGYEQYF. Full variable domain (outside the CDR3, taken from reference TRBV7-9 and TRBJ2-7): DTGVSQNPRHKITKRGQNVTFRCDPISEHNRLYWYRQTLGQGPEFLTYFQNEAQLEKSRLLSDRFSAERPKGSFSTLEIQRTEQGDSAMYLCASSLVGGYEQYFGPGTRLTVT.

The V call is TRBV7-2, the J call TRBJ2-3; 8 bases fit TRBD1. The CDR3 contains 17 residues. The V gene end was trimmed by 0 bases and the J gene end by 5 bases; junction bases not matched to a gene: 10. CDR1 and CDR2 from the germline V gene are SGHTA and FQGNSA. The CDR3 DNA reads as TGTGCCAGCAGCTTAGCGGCGCAGGGGGCGCTGGGAGATACGCAGTATTTT. This gives the protein CASSLAAQGALGDTQYF.

CDR3 loop: CAHMGQTGTPYSLSGNTIYF. CDR3 nucleotides: TGTGCCCACATGGGGCAAACAGGAACACCTTACTCCCTTTCTGGAAACACCATATATTTT. V usage is TRBV2 and J usage is TRBJ1-3; D might be TRBD1 (5 bases). Germline V gene sequence: CDR1 SNHLY, CDR2 FYNNEI. V dropped 11 bases and J dropped 1 base, with 33 bases sitting between them. The CDR3 totals 20 residues.

The rearrangement uses TRBV2 and TRBJ2-4; 8 positions match TRBD2. Per the germline V gene, CDR1 is SNHLY and CDR2 is FYNNEI. The CDR3 has 16 residues. V gave up 0 bases and J gave up 5 bases; unmatched junction bases: 6. The CDR3 protein is CASSEAGLAGQNIQYF. The DNA of the CDR3 is TGTGCCAGCAGTGAAGCGGGGTTAGCGGGGCAAAACATTCAGTACTTC.

The chain combines TRBV5-1 with TRBJ1-1, with TRBD1 matching over 8 bases. Germline lookup yields CDR1 SGHRS and CDR2 YFSETQ. CDR3 size: 14 residues. With 4 bases clipped from V and 5 bases from J, the junction kept 7 bases outside the gene matches. CDR3 nucleotides: TGCGCCAGCAGCCTGACAGGGGTAGGGACTGAAGCTTTCTTT. Residues: CASSLTGVGTEAFF.

The rearrangement links TRBV30 to TRBJ1-1; D is ambiguous. CDR1 and CDR2 (germline): GTSNPN, SVGIG (reference sequence). Trimming removed 0 bases from V and 3 bases from J, with 8 bases in between. The CDR3 loop spans 13 amino acids. CDR3 amino acids: CAWSVRKHTEAFF. DNA for the CDR3: TGTGCCTGGAGTGTTAGGAAACACACTGAAGCTTTCTTT.

This clone came up once. The chain uses TRBV6-1 and TRBJ2-7; no clear D gene. The CDR3 extends over 12 amino acids. V dropped 6 bases and J dropped 2 bases, with 8 bases sitting between them. The germline V gene has CDR1 MNHNS and CDR2 SASEGT. CDR3 protein: CASSEPPYEQYF. The DNA for the CDR3 is TGTGCCAGCAGCGAACCCCCCTACGAGCAGTACTTC.

The CDR3 DNA is TGTGCCAGCAGCTTGGTGCCCCTCACCGGGGAGCTGTTTTTT. Amino acids: CASSLVPLTGELFF. J is TRBJ2-2 and V is TRBV5-6; D is unresolved. Germline V lookup: CDR1 SGHDT, CDR2 YYEEEE. The CDR3 loop spans 14 amino acids. Trimming took off 0 bases at V and 4 bases at J, with 7 bases between the two ends.

The J gene is TRBJ1-2, the V gene TRBV6-1; D is unclear. CDR1 and CDR2 (germline): MNHNS, SASEGT. Trimming cost V 7 bases and J 4 bases, with 16 bases left between them. This CDR3 spans 14 amino acids. This CDR3 is CASTDGFGSYGYTF. The CDR3 DNA reads as TGTGCCAGCACCGATGGGTTTGGTAGCTATGGCTACACCTTC.

DNA of the CDR3: TGCGCCAGCAGCTGCGACCGCTACTCTGGAAACACCATATATTTT. Protein product: CASSCDRYSGNTIYF. The chain joins TRBV10-1 to TRBJ1-3; no firm D call. The CDR3 contains 15 residues. Trimming left V 6 bases short and J 0 bases short, with 12 bases between. Germline CDR1 and CDR2: WNHNN and SYGVQD (reference sequence).